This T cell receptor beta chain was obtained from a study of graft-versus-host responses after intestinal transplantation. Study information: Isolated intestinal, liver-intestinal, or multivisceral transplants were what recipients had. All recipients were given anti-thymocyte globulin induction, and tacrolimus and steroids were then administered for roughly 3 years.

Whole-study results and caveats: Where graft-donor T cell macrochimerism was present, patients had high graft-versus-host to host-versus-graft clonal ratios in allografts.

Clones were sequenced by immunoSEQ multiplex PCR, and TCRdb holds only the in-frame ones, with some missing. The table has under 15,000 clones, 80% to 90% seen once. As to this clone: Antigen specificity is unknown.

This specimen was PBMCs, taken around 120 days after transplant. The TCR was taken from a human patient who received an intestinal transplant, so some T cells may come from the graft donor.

This chain's CDR3 is CASSLAGLAGGTDTQYF. CDR3 bases: TGTGCCAGCAGCTTAGCGGGACTAGCGGGAGGCACAGATACGCAGTATTTT. The rearrangement joins TRBV7-8 to TRBJ2-3, with 14 bases fitting TRBD2. The V gene's germline CDR1 is SGHVS and CDR2 FQNEAQ. With V trimmed by 0 bases and J by 1 base, 0 bases remained unmatched. This CDR3 has 17 residues.